Listed below are T cell receptor beta chains from one sample, sequenced in a study of CD8 T cells in Susac syndrome. TCRdb re-called the immunoSEQ multiplex PCR reads through MiXCR, storing one row per CDR3 protein. The sample consists of under 350,000 distinct CDR3 sequences, about 90% of them appearing once. The sequencing input was CD4+ T cells from PBMCs. All receptors come from a human donor with multiple sclerosis. The CDR3 runs from the conserved cysteine through the conserved F or W. A D gene is named only where the DNA matches it firmly. A clone size is listed for some rows: how often the clone was seen (once, few, many), or a class if it is expanded.

j_call,v_call,d_call,clone_size,cdr3_nt,cdr3_aa
TRBJ2-7,TRBV10-3,TRBD2,-,TGTGCCATCAGTGAGACGGGGGGGCCATCCCAGGAGGACGAGCAGTACTTC,CAISETGGPSQEDEQYF
TRBJ2-5,TRBV6-6,-,-,TGTGCCAGCAACACCGCAGGGGGGCATGGAGAGACCCAGTACTTC,CASNTAGGHGETQYF
TRBJ2-4,TRBV20-1,-,-,TGCAGTGCCGGGGGGCCCGGCAAAAACATTCAGTACTTC,CSAGGPGKNIQYF
TRBJ1-1,TRBV7-2,-,-,TGTGCCAGCAGCTTAAGGGTGAGACAGAGAGCTGAAGCTTTCTTT,CASSLRVRQRAEAFF
TRBJ2-7,TRBV9,-,-,TGTGCCAGCAGCGGCCTAGACACAAGCTACGAGCAGTACTTC,CASSGLDTSYEQYF
TRBJ1-1,TRBV6-2/TRBV6-3,-,-,TGTGCCAGCAGTTACGGCCGCATGAACACTGAAGCTTTCTTT,CASSYGRMNTEAFF
TRBJ1-2,TRBV3-1,-,-,TGTGCCAGCAGCCCGACATTGGGGACGGACTATGGCTACACCTTC,CASSPTLGTDYGYTF
TRBJ1-2,TRBV3-1,-,-,TGTGCCAGCAGCCAACCGACAGTCAACTATGGCTACACCTTC,CASSQPTVNYGYTF
TRBJ2-1,TRBV7-2,TRBD1,-,TGTGCCAGCAGCCCGGACAGGGGCTGGAACAATGAGCAGTTCTTC,CASSPDRGWNNEQFF
TRBJ1-3,TRBV12-3/TRBV12-4,-,-,TGTGCCAGCAGTTTAGGGGGTGGAAACACCATATATTTT,CASSLGGGNTIYF
TRBJ1-5,TRBV27,TRBD1,-,TGTGCCAGCTCAAATGGGTCGTATCGACAGGGGCATAGCAATCAGCCCCAGCATTTT,CASSNGSYRQGHSNQPQHF
TRBJ2-5,TRBV11-2,TRBD1,few,TGTGCCAGCAGTTCAACAGGGGACCTAGGGATGACCCAGTACTTC,CASSSTGDLGMTQYF
TRBJ2-7,TRBV29-1,-,-,TGCAGCGTTGAAGGTGGGCGACAGACTAACTACGAGCAGTACTTC,CSVEGGRQTNYEQYF
TRBJ1-1,TRBV21-1,-,-,TGTGCCAGCAGCAAAGGTGGGATGGAGGGACGAAGAAACACTGAAGCTTTCTTT,CASSKGGMEGRRNTEAFF
TRBJ2-5,TRBV11-2,-,-,TGTGCCAGCAGCTTAGGCGGCCAGGAAGAGACCCAGTACTTC,CASSLGGQEETQYF
TRBJ1-5,TRBV12-3/TRBV12-4,-,-,TGTGCCAGCAGTTTAGGGGGCGGGGGCGGCAATCAGCCCCAGCATTTT,CASSLGGGGGNQPQHF
TRBJ2-5,TRBV5-6,TRBD2,-,TGTGCCAGCAGCTTGGTTCTAGCGGGAGGAGAGACCCAGTACTTC,CASSLVLAGGETQYF
TRBJ1-6,TRBV3-1,-,-,TGTGCCAGCAGCCAAGGCGGCCGCAATTCACCCCTCCACTTT,CASSQGGRNSPLHF
TRBJ2-3,TRBV20-1,-,-,TGCAGTGCTGGGGGCACAGATACGCAGTATTTT,CSAGGTDTQYF
TRBJ2-7,TRBV5-1,TRBD2,-,TGCGCCAGCAGCCGCCAGACTAGCGGGGCTTCCTACGAGCAGTACTTC,CASSRQTSGASYEQYF
TRBJ2-3,TRBV24-1,-,-,TGTGCCACCAGTGCGACAACCGGGTCAGATACGCAGTATTTT,CATSATTGSDTQYF
TRBJ2-5,TRBV12-3/TRBV12-4,TRBD1,once,TGTGCCAGCAGTTTAGGGGGACAGGCCCAAGAGACCCAGTACTTC,CASSLGGQAQETQYF
TRBJ2-3,TRBV2,TRBD2,-,TGTGCCAGCAGTGACCCGGGACTAGCGACAAGCACAGATACGCAGTATTTT,CASSDPGLATSTDTQYF
TRBJ2-1,TRBV5-6,TRBD2,-,TGTGCCAGCAGGGCCGGCGGGGGGTCTAATGAGCAGTTCTTC,CASRAGGGSNEQFF
TRBJ2-7,TRBV19,TRBD1,-,TGTGCCAGTAGGCCGGGACAGGGGGCTTCCTACGAGCAGTACTTC,CASRPGQGASYEQYF
TRBJ1-6,TRBV29-1,-,-,TGCAGCGCCGGGACGGGCAATTCACCCCTCCACTTT,CSAGTGNSPLHF
TRBJ2-7,TRBV6-5,-,-,TGTGCCAGCAGTTACTCGGTTTGGGCTAGCAGGGCGGACGAGCAGTACTTC,CASSYSVWASRADEQYF
TRBJ2-1,TRBV19,-,-,TGTGCCAGTATGGGGGCCGTCTCCTACAATGAGCAGTTCTTC,CASMGAVSYNEQFF
TRBJ1-6,TRBV9,-,-,TGTGCCAGCAGCGTAGCCCCTCGGGACGGATCACCCCTCCACTTT,CASSVAPRDGSPLHF
TRBJ2-1,TRBV6-5,-,-,TGTGCCAGCAGTTACTCCCGGGGCAATGAGCAGTTCTTC,CASSYSRGNEQFF
TRBJ1-2,TRBV6-6,-,-,TGTGCCAGCAGACCAACCGGGGGTGAAGGCGTCTATGGCTACACCTTC,CASRPTGGEGVYGYTF
TRBJ1-1,TRBV25-1,-,-,TGTGCCAGCAGTCCTCCTAGGGCAGGGCCGAGCACTGAAGCTTTCTTT,CASSPPRAGPSTEAFF
TRBJ2-5,TRBV20-1,TRBD2,-,TGCAGTGCTAGAGACGGGACTAGCGGAGAGACCCAGTACTTC,CSARDGTSGETQYF
TRBJ2-7,TRBV29-1,-,-,TGCAGCGTTAAAAGCTACGGAGGCAGAAGCTCCTACGAGCAGTACTTC,CSVKSYGGRSSYEQYF
TRBJ1-6,TRBV27,TRBD1,few,TGTGCCAGCAGGGACAGGGAATCACCCCTCCACTTT,CASRDRESPLHF